This T cell receptor beta chain is drawn from a study of OX40 agonist ivuxolimab in advanced cancers. Study at large: Patients enrolled in dose escalation were diagnosed with hepatocellular carcinoma, melanoma, renal cell or head and neck cancer. Under the entry rules, prior anti-PD-1, anti-PD-L1 or anti-CTLA-4 therapy was allowed, and 35% to 40% had some.

Using immunoSEQ multiplex PCR, the repertoire was profiled, and TCRdb retains in-frame clones only, with some absent. Here the sample spans 65,000 to 95,000 clones, 65% to 85% being singletons. Germline V gene sequence: CDR1 SGHVS, CDR2 FNYEAQ. The V and J ends lost 5 bases and 0 bases, in that order; junction bases with no gene match: 6. This CDR3 has 16 amino acids. Notes on the study in general: The authors did not determine the antigen specificity of the expanded peripheral T cells.

On this clone: The antigen is not known.

The receptor's source is an adult with an advanced solid tumor such as melanoma, head and neck, liver or kidney cancer. The genes are TRBV7-6 and TRBJ1-3; the match to TRBD1 covers 8 bases. The sequences come from CD4+ or CD8+ T cells sorted from blood, collected in a trial of the OX40 agonist ivuxolimab. DNA of the CDR3: TGTGCCAGCAGCCAGGGACAGGTCAGCTCTGGAAACACCATATATTTT. This codes for CASSQGQVSSGNTIYF. Supplemented by reference TRBV7-6 and TRBJ1-3, the full variable domain reads GAGVSQSPRYKVTKRGQDVALRCDPISGHVSLYWYRQALGQGPEFLTYFNYEAQQDKSGLPNDRFSAERPEGSISTLTIQRTEQRDSAMYRCASSQGQVSSGNTIYFGEGSWLTVV.